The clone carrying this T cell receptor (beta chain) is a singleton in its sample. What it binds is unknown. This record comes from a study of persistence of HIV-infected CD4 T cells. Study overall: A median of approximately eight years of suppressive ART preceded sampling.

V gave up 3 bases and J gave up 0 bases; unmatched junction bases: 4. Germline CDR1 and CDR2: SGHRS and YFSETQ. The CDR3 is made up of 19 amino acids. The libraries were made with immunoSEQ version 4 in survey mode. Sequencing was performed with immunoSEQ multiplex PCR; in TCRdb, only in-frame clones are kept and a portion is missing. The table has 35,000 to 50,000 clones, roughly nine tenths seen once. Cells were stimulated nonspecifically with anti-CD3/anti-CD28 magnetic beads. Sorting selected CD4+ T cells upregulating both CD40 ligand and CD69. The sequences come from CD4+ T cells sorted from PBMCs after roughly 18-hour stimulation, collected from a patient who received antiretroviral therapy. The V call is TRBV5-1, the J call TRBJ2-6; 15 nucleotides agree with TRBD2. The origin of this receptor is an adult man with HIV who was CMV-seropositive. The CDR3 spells CASSWGLAGGGSGANVLTF. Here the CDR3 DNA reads TGCGCCAGCAGCTGGGGACTAGCGGGGGGAGGCTCTGGGGCCAACGTCCTGACTTTC.